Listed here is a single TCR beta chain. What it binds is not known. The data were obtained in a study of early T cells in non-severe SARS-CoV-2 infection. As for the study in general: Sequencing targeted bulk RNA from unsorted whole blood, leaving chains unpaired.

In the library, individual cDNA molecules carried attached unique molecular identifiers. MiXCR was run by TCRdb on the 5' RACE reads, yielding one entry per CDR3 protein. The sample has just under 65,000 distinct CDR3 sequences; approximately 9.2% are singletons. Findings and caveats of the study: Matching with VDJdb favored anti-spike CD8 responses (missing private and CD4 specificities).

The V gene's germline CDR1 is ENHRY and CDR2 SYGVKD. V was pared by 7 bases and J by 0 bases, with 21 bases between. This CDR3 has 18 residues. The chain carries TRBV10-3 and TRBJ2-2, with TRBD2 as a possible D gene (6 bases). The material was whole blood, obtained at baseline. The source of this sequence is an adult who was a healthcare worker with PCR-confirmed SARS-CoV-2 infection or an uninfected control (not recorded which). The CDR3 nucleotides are TGTGCCATCAAGGGAGGTGAGGGGATTAACACGAACACCGGGGAGCTGTTTTTT. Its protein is CAIKGGEGINTNTGELFF.